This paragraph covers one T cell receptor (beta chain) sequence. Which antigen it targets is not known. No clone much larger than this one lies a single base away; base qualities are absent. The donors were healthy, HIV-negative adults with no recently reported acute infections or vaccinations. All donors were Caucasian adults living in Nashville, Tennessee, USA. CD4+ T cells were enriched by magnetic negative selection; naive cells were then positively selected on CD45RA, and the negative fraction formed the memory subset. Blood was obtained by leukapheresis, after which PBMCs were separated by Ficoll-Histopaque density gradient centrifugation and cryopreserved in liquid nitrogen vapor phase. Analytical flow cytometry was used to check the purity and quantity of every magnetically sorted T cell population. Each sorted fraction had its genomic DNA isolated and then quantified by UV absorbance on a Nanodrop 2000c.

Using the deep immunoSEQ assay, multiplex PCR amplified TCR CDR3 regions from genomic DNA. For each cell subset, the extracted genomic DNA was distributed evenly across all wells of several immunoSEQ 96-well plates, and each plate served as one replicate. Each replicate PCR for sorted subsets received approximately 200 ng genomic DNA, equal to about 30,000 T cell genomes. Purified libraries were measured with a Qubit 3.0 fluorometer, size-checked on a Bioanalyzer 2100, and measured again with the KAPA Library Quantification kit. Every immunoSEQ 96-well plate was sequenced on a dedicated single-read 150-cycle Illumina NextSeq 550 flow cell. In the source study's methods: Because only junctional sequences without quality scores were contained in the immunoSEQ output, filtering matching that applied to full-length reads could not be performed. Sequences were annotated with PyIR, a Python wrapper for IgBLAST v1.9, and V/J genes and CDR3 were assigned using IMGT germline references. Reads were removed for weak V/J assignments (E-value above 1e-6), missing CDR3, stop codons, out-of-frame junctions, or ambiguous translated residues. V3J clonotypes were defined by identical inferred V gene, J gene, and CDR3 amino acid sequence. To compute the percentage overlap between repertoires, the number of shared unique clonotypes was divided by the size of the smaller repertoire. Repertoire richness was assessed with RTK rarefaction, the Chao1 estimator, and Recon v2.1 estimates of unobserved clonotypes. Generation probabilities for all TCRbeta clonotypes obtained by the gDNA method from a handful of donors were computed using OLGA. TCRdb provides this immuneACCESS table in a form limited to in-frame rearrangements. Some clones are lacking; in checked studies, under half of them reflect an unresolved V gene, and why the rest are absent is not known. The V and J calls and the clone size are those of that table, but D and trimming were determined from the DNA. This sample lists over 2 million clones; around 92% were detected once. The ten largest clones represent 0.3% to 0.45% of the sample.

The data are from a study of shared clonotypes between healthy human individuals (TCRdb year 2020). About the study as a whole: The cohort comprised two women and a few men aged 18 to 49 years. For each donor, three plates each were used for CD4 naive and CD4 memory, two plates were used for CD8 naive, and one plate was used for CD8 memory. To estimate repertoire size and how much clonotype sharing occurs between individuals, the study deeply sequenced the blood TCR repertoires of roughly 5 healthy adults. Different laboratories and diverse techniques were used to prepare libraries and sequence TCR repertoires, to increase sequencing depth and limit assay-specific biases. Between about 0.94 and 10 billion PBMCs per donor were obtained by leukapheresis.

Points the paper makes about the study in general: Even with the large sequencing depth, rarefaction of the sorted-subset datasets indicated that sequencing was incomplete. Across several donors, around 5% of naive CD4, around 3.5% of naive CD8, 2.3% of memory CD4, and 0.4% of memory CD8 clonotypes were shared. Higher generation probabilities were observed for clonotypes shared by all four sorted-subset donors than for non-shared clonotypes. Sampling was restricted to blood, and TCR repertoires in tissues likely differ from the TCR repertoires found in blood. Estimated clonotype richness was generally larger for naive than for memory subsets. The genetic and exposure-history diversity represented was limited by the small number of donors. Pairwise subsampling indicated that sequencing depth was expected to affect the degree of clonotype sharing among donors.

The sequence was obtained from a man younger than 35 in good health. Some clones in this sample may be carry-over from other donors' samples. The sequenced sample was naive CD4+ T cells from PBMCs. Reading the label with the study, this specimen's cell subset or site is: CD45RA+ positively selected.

The DNA sequence is given as TGTGCCAGCAGCTTAATGCGGGGGCGTTTGTCCAATGAGCAGTTCTTC. It is translated as CASSLMRGRLSNEQFF. The rearranged chain carries TRBV7-2 and TRBJ2-1; the D segment could be TRBD2, given 7 matching bases. Including cysteine and phenylalanine, the CDR3 has 16 amino acids. The entry retains the CDR3 DNA only, 48 bases that are in frame from base 1. The germline V gene specifies SGHTA as CDR1 and FQGNSA as CDR2. V is pared back by 2 bases and J by 6 bases, with 17 bases lying between the germline termini.